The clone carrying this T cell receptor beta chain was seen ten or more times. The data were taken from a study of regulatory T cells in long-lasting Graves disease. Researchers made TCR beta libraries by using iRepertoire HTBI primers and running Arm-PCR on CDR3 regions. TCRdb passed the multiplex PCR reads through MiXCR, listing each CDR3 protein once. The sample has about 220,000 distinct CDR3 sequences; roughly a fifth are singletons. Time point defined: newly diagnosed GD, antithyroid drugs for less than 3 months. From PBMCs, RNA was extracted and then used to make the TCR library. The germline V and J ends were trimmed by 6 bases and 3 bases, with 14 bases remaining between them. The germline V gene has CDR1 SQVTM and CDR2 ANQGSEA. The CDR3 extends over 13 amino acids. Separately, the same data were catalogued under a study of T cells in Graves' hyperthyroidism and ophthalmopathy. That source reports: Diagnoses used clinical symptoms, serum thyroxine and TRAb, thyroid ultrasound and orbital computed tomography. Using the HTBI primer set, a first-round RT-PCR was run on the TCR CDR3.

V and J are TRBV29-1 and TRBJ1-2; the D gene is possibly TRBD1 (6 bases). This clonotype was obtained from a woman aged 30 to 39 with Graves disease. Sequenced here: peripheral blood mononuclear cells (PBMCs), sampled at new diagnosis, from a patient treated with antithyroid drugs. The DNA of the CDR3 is TGCAGCGTCCGGTGGGGGGCATACTATGGCTACACCTTC. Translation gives CSVRWGAYYGYTF.